Listed here is a single T cell receptor (beta chain). The data were taken from a study of shared clonotypes between healthy human individuals. For each subset, genomic DNA was distributed in equal portions over several immunoSEQ plates. Researchers sequenced unsorted PBMC DNA using ten immunoSEQ deep assay plates. Authors' data handling: ImmunoSEQ supplied junction-only sequences lacking quality scores, so filtering was different. Sequenced by immunoSEQ multiplex PCR; TCRdb stores in-frame clones only, minus some. The DNA was the basis for D and trimming; V, J and clone size are from that table. The sample includes nearly 500,000 clones, over 65% seen only once; the top ten take roughly 13%. There are 15 residues in the CDR3. The V end was cut by 5 bases, the J end by 3 bases, with 17 bases between. Germline-derived CDR1 and CDR2 are MDHEN and SYDVKM.

This clonotype was sampled from a woman between 35 and 50 years old in good health. Some clones in this sample may be carry-over from other donors' samples. The chain links TRBV28 to TRBJ2-7, with D perhaps TRBD1 (5 bases). Sequences were obtained from PBMCs. The CDR3 region has the DNA TGTGCCAGCAGTACAAACAGGTTCAAAGGCTACGAGCAGTACTTC. This sequence encodes CASSTNRFKGYEQYF.